A single count supports the clone carrying this TCR beta chain. Antigen: not known. Germline V gene lookup returns CDR1 MNHEY and CDR2 SMNVEV (reference sequence). CDR3 length equals 16 residues. V dropped 1 base and J dropped 0 bases, with 10 bases sitting between them. The data derive from a study of T cell repertoires in cytomegalovirus infection. Study at large: Use of recently identified HLA-C-restricted and well-studied HLA-B-restricted CMV epitopes was part of the study. Indications of both CMV infection and matching HLA type were provided by public TCR beta signatures.

Study findings and constraints: The ex vivo response was dominated by HLA-C-restricted CMV-specific TCR beta clonotypes.

TCRdb redid the calling of the reads with MiXCR, one entry per CDR3 protein. This table has some 940,000 distinct CDR3 sequences, roughly a third appearing once. The rearrangement uses TRBV27 and TRBJ1-5; perhaps TRBD1 as D (5 bases). The source was cultured CD8+ T cells from PBMCs, collected from culture after CMV antigen stimulation. The receptor was isolated from a human donor in good health (CMV status not recorded). Some clones in this sample may be carry-over from other donors' samples. CDR3 sequence reads: CASSLYRDGSNQPQHF. The CDR3 nucleotides read TGTGCCAGCAGTTTATACCGGGACGGTAGCAATCAGCCCCAGCATTTT.